The 20 T cell receptor beta chains below were found in one sample sequenced in a study of a mutant IDH1 vaccine in newly diagnosed glioma. Here immunoSEQ multiplex PCR was the method, and the copy in TCRdb shows in-frame clones only, minus some. The table shows around 52,000 clones, with around 78% occurring only once. The antigens for these receptors are not known. Time point in this sample: week 35, safety follow-up. The content of each vaccine dose was 300 ug of mutant IDH1 20-mer peptide, and topical imiquimod accompanied it. This specimen consisted of PBMCs, obtained from a glioma patient whose treatment included an IDH1 peptide vaccine. Every receptor here comes from a man aged 35 to 55 with glioma.

Only one count was recorded for this clone. The chain carries TRBV4-3 and TRBJ2-3; TRBD2 matches 10 bases. Germline trimming cut 1 base from V and 6 bases from J; bases unmatched to any gene: 13. This CDR3 has 18 residues. The V gene's germline CDR1 is LGHNA and CDR2 YSLEER. The CDR3 DNA follows: TGCGCCAGCAGCCAAGTGCACAGGGCTAGCGGGAGAGGGGATACGCAGTATTTT. Residues: CASSQVHRASGRGDTQYF.

V usage is TRBV28 and J usage is TRBJ1-5; perhaps TRBD1 as D (6 bases). The CDR3 is 14 residues long. V gave up 7 bases and J gave up 6 bases, with 16 bases separating them. From germline, CDR1 is MDHEN and CDR2 SYDVKM. CDR3 in DNA: TGTGCCAGCAACGCCCCGGGACAATCTCAGCCCCAGCATTTT. Amino acids: CASNAPGQSQPQHF.

The V call is TRBV6-6, the J call TRBJ2-2; D is perhaps TRBD2 (6 bases). The V and J ends lost 6 bases and 6 bases respectively, with 14 bases between them. The CDR3 is 14 residues long. Germline V gene data show CDR1 as MNHNY and CDR2 as SVGAGI (reference sequence). The CDR3 coding sequence is TGTGCCAGCAGCCCCGCTAGCGTGGCCGGGGAGCTGTTTTTT. This encodes CASSPASVAGELFF.

The chain is built from TRBV19 and TRBJ2-7, with a possible D match to TRBD2 (5 bases). The CDR3 sequence is 14 residues long. From germline, CDR1 is LNHDA and CDR2 SQIVND (reference sequence). V shed 3 bases and J shed 0 bases, with 9 bases lying between them. The CDR3 loop reads CASSMGGGSYEQYF. As DNA, the CDR3 is TGTGCCAGTAGTATGGGCGGAGGCTCCTACGAGCAGTACTTC.

This chain connects TRBV14 to TRBJ2-3, with D unclear. Germline assignment: CDR1 SGHDN and CDR2 FVKESK. The CDR3 is made up of 11 amino acids. The germline V and J ends were trimmed by 5 bases and 6 bases, with 6 bases remaining between them. The CDR3 region has the DNA TGTGCCAGCAGCACTTGGGATACGCAGTATTTT. Amino acid sequence: CASSTWDTQYF. The whole variable domain, remainder taken from reference TRBV14 and TRBJ2-3, is EAGVTQFPSHSVIEKGQTVTLRCDPISGHDNLYWYRRVMGKEIKFLLHFVKESKQDESGMPNNRFLAERTGGTYSTLKVQPAELEDSGVYFCASSTWDTQYFGPGTRLTVL.

The genes are TRBV7-8 and TRBJ2-7; D is uncertain. CDR3 length: 15 residues. The germline CDR1 and CDR2 sequences are SGHVS and FQNEAQ. Trimming left V 3 bases short and J 2 bases short, with 14 bases between. Here the CDR3 reads CASSLILGQTYEQYF. CDR3 sequence (DNA): TGTGCCAGCAGCTTGATTTTAGGTCAGACCTACGAGCAGTACTTC.

By its share, this clone is medium-sized. This rearrangement joins TRBV6-4 to TRBJ2-3, with D perhaps TRBD1 or TRBD2 (5 bases each). Germline assignment: CDR1 MRHNA and CDR2 SNTAGT. The CDR3 has 14 residues. V was shortened by 2 bases and J by 2 bases, with 8 bases between the two germline ends. CDR3 sequence: CASSDRGDTDTQYF. CDR3 sequence (DNA): TGTGCCAGCAGTGACAGGGGAGACACAGATACGCAGTATTTT.

In this sample, this clone turned up once. The rearrangement joins TRBV19 to TRBJ2-1; TRBD2 might be the D (7 bases). V dropped 7 bases and J dropped 0 bases, with 16 bases sitting between them. The CDR3 is 16 residues long. Germline V gene data show CDR1 as LNHDA and CDR2 as SQIVND (reference sequence). The CDR3 DNA follows: TGTGCCAGTACCATGGAGGGGGGGAGCTCCTACAATGAGCAGTTCTTC. As protein: CASTMEGGSSYNEQFF. Together with reference TRBV19 and TRBJ2-1, the CDR3 gives the full variable domain: DGGITQSPKYLFRKEGQNVTLSCEQNLNHDAMYWYRQDPGQGLRLIYYSQIVNDFQKGDIAEGYSVSREKKESFPLTVTSAQKNPTAFYLCASTMEGGSSYNEQFFGPGTRLTVL.

This clone was counted between two and nine times. The chain is built from TRBV6-5 and TRBJ1-1; D call uncertain. Germline assignment: CDR1 MNHEY and CDR2 SVGAGI. The germline V and J ends were trimmed by 4 bases and 8 bases, with 8 bases remaining between them. The CDR3 has 11 residues. CDR3 bases: TGTGCCAGCAGTTCGGGGTGGGAAGCTTTCTTT. This encodes CASSSGWEAFF.

The J gene is TRBJ2-2, the V gene TRBV7-8, with 9 bases aligning to TRBD2. V lost 1 base and J lost 4; bases outside the gene matches: 4. Germline V CDR1 and CDR2: SGHVS, FQNEAQ. CDR3 length equals 16 residues. DNA for the CDR3: TGTGCCAGCAGCTTAGTAGCGGGAGATAGCACCGGGGAGCTGTTTTTT. Protein product: CASSLVAGDSTGELFF.

The genes are TRBV9 and TRBJ2-5; weak D call: TRBD2 (6 bases). Germline assignment: CDR1 SGDLS and CDR2 YYNGEE. V was cut by 3 bases and J by 2 bases, with 14 bases left in between. The CDR3 is made up of 15 amino acids. This CDR3 is CASSAYGEEQETQYF. The CDR3 nucleotides read TGTGCCAGCAGCGCCTACGGGGAGGAACAAGAGACCCAGTACTTC.

The V and J genes are TRBV30 and TRBJ1-1, with a tentative D call TRBD1 (6 bases). Trimming pared 5 bases from V and 3 bases from J, leaving 10 bases between. The CDR3 has 12 residues. The V gene's germline CDR1 is GTSNPN and CDR2 SVGIG (reference sequence). The CDR3 DNA sequence: TGTGCCTGGGGGGGCTGGGACACTGAAGCTTTCTTT. Translating it yields CAWGGWDTEAFF.

This clone is a singleton in its sample. V and J are TRBV21-1 and TRBJ2-3; the listed D gene, TRBD1, was not tested against the DNA. TRBV21-1 is a pseudogene locus. The CDR3 runs 17 residues. The CDR3 spells CASSTQVRDNFTDTQYF. CDR3 DNA sequence: TGTGCCAGCAGCACTCAAGTCCGGGACAACTTCACAGATACGCAGTATTTT.

V usage is TRBV27 and J usage is TRBJ1-5; 8 nucleotides agree with TRBD1. Germline CDR1 reads MNHEY; CDR2 reads SMNVEV (reference sequence). The trim removed 8 bases at V and 4 bases at J, leaving 13 bases unmatched. This CDR3 has 16 residues. The CDR3 sequence is CASGTYGTGGNQPQHF. The CDR3 DNA follows: TGTGCCAGCGGGACATATGGGACAGGAGGGAATCAGCCCCAGCATTTT.

The chain is built from TRBV7-8 and TRBJ2-3; 7 bases agree with TRBD1. The CDR3 has 14 residues. V was pared by 6 bases and J by 1 base, with 4 bases of the junction left unmatched. CDR1 and CDR2 (germline): SGHVS, FQNEAQ. Written as DNA, the CDR3 is TGTGCCAGCAGTACAGACAGGGGCACAGATACGCAGTATTTT. Residues: CASSTDRGTDTQYF.

This clone was seen a handful of times. The chain employs TRBV6-6 and TRBJ2-2; D not resolved. Deletions cut 10 bases from V and 0 bases from J, with 9 bases between. The CDR3 extends over 13 amino acids. Germline CDR1 and CDR2: MNHNY and SVGAGI (reference sequence). CDR3: CATALANTGELFF. The CDR3 coding sequence is TGTGCCACCGCGCTGGCGAACACCGGGGAGCTGTTTTTT.

This sequence joins TRBV7-8 and TRBJ2-1; D unclear. CDR1 is SGHVS and CDR2 is FQNEAQ in the germline V gene. This CDR3 contains 11 residues. Trimming removed 3 bases from V and 6 bases from J, with 3 bases in between. The CDR3 protein is CASSLANEQFF. For the CDR3, the DNA is TGTGCCAGCAGCTTGGCCAATGAGCAGTTCTTC.

The chain joins TRBV5-6 to TRBJ2-7; 9 nucleotides line up with TRBD1. This CDR3 contains 14 residues. With 3 bases clipped from V and 4 bases from J, the junction kept 5 bases outside the gene matches. The V gene's germline CDR1 is SGHDT and CDR2 YYEEEE. CDR3 amino acids: CASSSPGQGYEQYF. The CDR3 region has the DNA TGTGCCAGCAGCTCGCCGGGACAGGGTTACGAGCAGTACTTC.

This clone has more than one count but fewer than ten. The genes are TRBV7-2 and TRBJ1-4; TRBD1 matches at 7 bases. After removal of 5 bases from V and 8 bases from J, the junction contained 11 bases not matched to a gene. The CDR3 has 15 amino acids. The germline V gene encodes CDR1 SGHTA and CDR2 FQGNSA. The CDR3 is CASSVLTGQQEKLFF. For the CDR3, the DNA is TGTGCCAGCAGCGTCCTGACAGGGCAACAGGAAAAACTGTTTTTT.

The V and J genes are TRBV4-1 and TRBJ2-3, with D possibly TRBD2 on 7 matching bases. The CDR3 sequence is 17 residues long. Germline V gives CDR1 MGHRA, CDR2 YSYEKL. The V gene lost 0 bases and the J gene lost 2 bases, with 15 bases spanning the gap. CDR3 sequence (DNA): TGCGCCAGCAGCCAAGAGGGGAGGGGGGAGTACACAGATACGCAGTATTTT. Residues: CASSQEGRGEYTDTQYF.